This TCR beta chain was sequenced for a study of blood T cell repertoires in COVID-19. Study summary: Researchers got acute and convalescent COVID-19 samples from the United States, Italy and Spain. Sample material is recorded as cDNA or gDNA derived from T cells, B-cell-depleted T cells, or PBMCs.

The CDR3 has 17 amino acids. The V gene end was trimmed by 1 base and the J gene end by 2 bases; junction bases not matched to a gene: 2. Germline CDR1 SGHAT, CDR2 FQNNGV. Repertoires were generated with immunoSEQ multiplex PCR, while TCRdb's copy carries only in-frame clones and drops some. The repertoire holds hundreds of thousands of clones, 85% to 90% seen once, with approximately 1.6% in the top ten. Cohorts were determined from participant-reported clinical history. Among Cohort 3 donors, those recovered had two negative PCRs, clearance, or symptom resolution. The V call is TRBV11-2, the J call TRBJ1-6; 10 nucleotides agree with TRBD1. Sequencing was performed on PBMCs or T cells enriched from blood (not recorded which). The receptor was isolated from a middle-aged man who had recovered from COVID-19. CDR3 coding DNA: TGTGCCAGCAGCTTAGGGGACAGGGGAACCTATAATTCACCCCTCCACTTT. Translated: CASSLGDRGTYNSPLHF.